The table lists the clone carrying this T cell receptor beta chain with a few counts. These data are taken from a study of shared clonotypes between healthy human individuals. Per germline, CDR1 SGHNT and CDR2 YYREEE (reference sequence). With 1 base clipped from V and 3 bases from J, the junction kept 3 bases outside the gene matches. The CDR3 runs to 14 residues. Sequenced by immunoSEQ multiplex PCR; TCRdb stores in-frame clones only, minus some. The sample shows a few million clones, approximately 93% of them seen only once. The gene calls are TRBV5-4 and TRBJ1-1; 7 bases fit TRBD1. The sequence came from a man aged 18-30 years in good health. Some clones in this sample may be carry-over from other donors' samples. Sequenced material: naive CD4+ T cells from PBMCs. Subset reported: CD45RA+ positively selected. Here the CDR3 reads CASSLRGRDTEAFF. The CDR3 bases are TGTGCCAGCAGCTTGAGGGGGCGCGACACTGAAGCTTTCTTT.